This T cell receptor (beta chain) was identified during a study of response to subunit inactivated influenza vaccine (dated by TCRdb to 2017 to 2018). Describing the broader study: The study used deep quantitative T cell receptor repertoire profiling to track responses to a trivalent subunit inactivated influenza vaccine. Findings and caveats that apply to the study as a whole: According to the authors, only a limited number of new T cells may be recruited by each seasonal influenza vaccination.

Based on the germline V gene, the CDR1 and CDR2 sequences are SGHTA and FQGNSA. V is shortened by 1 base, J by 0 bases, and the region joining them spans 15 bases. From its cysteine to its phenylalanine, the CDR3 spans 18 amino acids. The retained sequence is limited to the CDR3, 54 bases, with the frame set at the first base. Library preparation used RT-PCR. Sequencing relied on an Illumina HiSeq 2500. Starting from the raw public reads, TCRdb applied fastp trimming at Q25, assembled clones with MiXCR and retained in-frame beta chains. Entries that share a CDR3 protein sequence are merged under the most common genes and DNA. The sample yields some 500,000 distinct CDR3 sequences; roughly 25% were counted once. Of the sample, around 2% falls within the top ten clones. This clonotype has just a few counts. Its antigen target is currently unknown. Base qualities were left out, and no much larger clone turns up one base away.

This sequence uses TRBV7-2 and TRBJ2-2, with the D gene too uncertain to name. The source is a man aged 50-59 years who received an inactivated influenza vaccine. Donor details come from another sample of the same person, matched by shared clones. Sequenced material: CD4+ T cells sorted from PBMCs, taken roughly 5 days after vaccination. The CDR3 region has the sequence CASSLGLMGMANTGELFF. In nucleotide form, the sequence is TGTGCCAGCAGCTTAGGGCTTATGGGTATGGCGAACACCGGGGAGCTGTTTTTT. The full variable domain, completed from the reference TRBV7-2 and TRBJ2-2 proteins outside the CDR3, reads GAGVSQSPSNKVTEKGKDVELRCDPISGHTALYWYRQSLGQGLEFLIYFQGNSAPDKSGLPSDRFSAERTGGSVSTLTIQRTQQEDSAVYLCASSLGLMGMANTGELFFGEGSRLTVL.